This T cell receptor beta chain was identified in a study of cytomegalovirus exposure and HLA in healthy donors. Study-wide points: Specific recognition of CMV antigens was confirmed in vitro for a few chains (all CMV-associated). Later work found most CMV-associated TCR beta chains apparently HLA-restricted. Of the V segments, some could not be distinguished, including TRBV6-2 and TRBV6-3, and were excluded.

Germline loops: CDR1 GTSNPN, CDR2 SVGIG (reference sequence). There are 13 residues in the CDR3. With 4 bases removed from V and 5 bases from J, the gap between germline ends came to 14 bases. Points on this clone: The target antigen is unknown.

The PCR had 60 Vbeta and 13 Jbeta primers. The table came from immunoSEQ multiplex PCR; TCRdb's copy has only in-frame clones and leaves some out. The sample includes about 120,000 clones, about 71% of them seen just once. The sequencing input was PBMCs. V usage is TRBV30 and J usage is TRBJ1-2; TRBD1 might be the D (6 bases). This receptor was identified in a woman in her forties or fifties in good health and CMV-seronegative. The CDR3 DNA reads TGTGCCTGGACCCCAGGGGCCGAGTATGGCTACACCTTC. Encoded protein: CAWTPGAEYGYTF.